The next 2 T cell receptor beta chains were all read from a single sample in a study of PD-L1 blockade in urothelial cancer. Noted time point: pretreatment peripheral blood. The repertoire was sequenced with immunoSEQ multiplex PCR; TCRdb's copy has only in-frame clones and lacks some. The sample has about 95,000 clones; roughly 90% are singletons. The sample here was PBMCs, taken around atezolizumab (anti-PD-L1) treatment. The origin of the receptors is a man in his sixties with urothelial cancer.

J is TRBJ2-3 and V is TRBV7-2; perhaps TRBD2 as D (6 bases). V lost 0 bases and J 5 bases, leaving 6 bases between the germline ends. The CDR3 is made up of 13 amino acids. CDR1 and CDR2 from the germline V gene are SGHTA and FQGNSA. The CDR3 sequence is CASSLARGDTQYF. The DNA of the CDR3 is TGTGCCAGCAGCTTAGCGCGGGGAGATACGCAGTATTTT.

The chain couples TRBV11-3 to TRBJ2-1; D not certain. The CDR3 length is 14 residues. With 5 bases removed from V and 4 bases from J, the gap between germline ends came to 12 bases. Germline V gene data show CDR1 as SGHNT and CDR2 as YENEEA. This CDR3 is CASSPSPTYNEQFF. CDR3 nucleotide sequence: TGTGCCAGCAGCCCATCACCTACTTACAATGAGCAGTTCTTC.